Listed below are T cell receptor beta chains from one sample, sequenced in a study of blood T cell repertoires in COVID-19. Profiling relied on immunoSEQ multiplex PCR, and the TCRdb table lists in-frame clones only, not all of them. The table lists about 200,000 clones, around 83% of them singletons. The sample was PBMCs or T cells enriched from blood (not recorded which). These TCRs come from a woman in her 40s in a cohort exposed to, infected with or recovered from COVID-19 (not recorded which). Both conserved end residues are part of each CDR3. D genes are given only for firm matches. Clone size is given for some rows only: seen once, a few or many times, or a class if the clone is expanded.

clone size	V gene	J gene	D gene	CDR3 protein	CDR3 DNA
.	TRBV12-3/TRBV12-4	TRBJ1-1	.	CASNTRGNTEAFF	TGTGCCAGCAATACCAGGGGCAACACTGAAGCTTTCTTT
.	TRBV27	TRBJ2-2	TRBD2	CASSRIAGTGELFF	TGTGCCAGCAGTAGAATAGCGGGGACCGGGGAGCTGTTTTTT
.	TRBV4-2	TRBJ1-1	.	CASSQDLGGARDTEAFF	TGTGCCAGCAGCCAAGATCTAGGGGGGGCGCGGGACACTGAAGCTTTCTTT
.	TRBV27	TRBJ1-2	TRBD1	CASGAGGLGYGYTF	TGTGCCAGCGGGGCAGGGGGCTTAGGCTATGGCTACACCTTC
.	TRBV5-1	TRBJ2-6	.	CASSSPGSGANVLTF	TGCGCCAGCAGCTCACCAGGTTCTGGGGCCAACGTCCTGACTTTC
.	TRBV28	TRBJ2-1	TRBD2	CASRPAGGPGNEQFF	TGTGCCAGCAGACCAGCGGGGGGGCCGGGAAATGAGCAGTTCTTC
.	TRBV7-9	TRBJ2-1	TRBD2	CASSSRGVASGAPNEQFF	TGTGCCAGCAGCTCCCGCGGGGTGGCTAGCGGGGCCCCCAATGAGCAGTTCTTC
.	TRBV11-2	TRBJ1-2	.	CASSLRGQFSTF	TGTGCCAGCAGCTTACGGGGACAATTTTCCACCTTC
.	TRBV4-1	TRBJ2-2	TRBD2	CASSPWTGGHTGELFF	TGCGCCAGCAGCCCTTGGACGGGAGGACACACCGGGGAGCTGTTTTTT
.	TRBV18	TRBJ2-7	TRBD2	CASSHEGLAGGNEQYF	TGTGCCAGCTCTCATGAGGGACTAGCGGGGGGCAACGAGCAGTACTTC
.	TRBV13	TRBJ2-1	.	CASSSRGQSSYNEQFF	TGTGCCAGCAGCTCCAGGGGCCAGAGCTCCTACAATGAGCAGTTCTTC
.	TRBV10-2	TRBJ1-5	.	CASSETAGPQPQHF	TGCGCCAGCAGTGAGACGGCAGGCCCTCAGCCCCAGCATTTT
.	TRBV6-6	TRBJ1-6	TRBD1	CASSLRGTGGNSPLHF	TGTGCCAGCAGTCTTCGAGGGACAGGGGGTAATTCACCCCTCCACTTT
.	TRBV28	TRBJ1-1	.	CASKHVAGRTEAFF	TGTGCCAGCAAGCATGTGGCAGGGCGGACTGAAGCTTTCTTT
.	TRBV14	TRBJ2-2	TRBD1	CASSPMGTGILHTGELFF	TGTGCCAGCAGCCCAATGGGGACAGGGATTCTCCACACCGGGGAGCTGTTTTTT
.	TRBV5-1	TRBJ1-1	.	CASSLALGDSEAFF	TGCGCCAGCAGCTTGGCCCTGGGAGACTCCGAAGCTTTCTTT
.	TRBV28	TRBJ1-2	TRBD1	CASSLDRDNYGYTF	TGTGCCAGCAGTTTGGACAGGGATAACTATGGCTACACCTTC
few	TRBV13	TRBJ2-5	TRBD2	CASSSRGGSGRGETQYF	TGTGCCAGCAGCTCCCGCGGGGGCAGCGGGAGGGGAGAGACCCAGTACTTC
.	TRBV24-1	TRBJ1-5	.	CATLPAGKDQPQHF	TGTGCCACCCTCCCAGCGGGAAAGGATCAGCCCCAGCATTTT
.	TRBV7-9	TRBJ2-3	TRBD1	CAGTTGAPDTQYF	TGTGCCGGAACGACAGGGGCCCCAGATACGCAGTATTTT
.	TRBV6-7	TRBJ1-4	TRBD1	CASRLGTGFCKLFF	TGTGCCAGCAGGCTCGGGACAGGGTTTTGCAAACTGTTTTTT
.	TRBV27	TRBJ1-1	.	CASSFGGYAFF	TGTGCCAGCAGTTTCGGGGGATATGCTTTCTTT
.	TRBV6-2/TRBV6-3	TRBJ2-7	TRBD1	CASSLGGRLYEQYF	TGTGCCAGCAGTTTAGGGGGCAGACTCTACGAGCAGTACTTC
.	TRBV3-1/TRBV3-2	TRBJ2-1	.	CASSDTGDAYNEQFF	TGTGCCAGCAGCGACACGGGAGACGCCTACAATGAGCAGTTCTTC
.	TRBV5-1	TRBJ1-4	.	CASTGGASTNEKLFF	TGCGCCAGCACTGGGGGCGCGTCGACTAATGAAAAACTGTTTTTT
once	TRBV10-3	TRBJ2-2	TRBD2	CAIPGLAGDLGELFF	TGTGCCATCCCAGGACTAGCGGGAGATCTCGGGGAGCTGTTTTTT
.	TRBV5-1	TRBJ2-5	.	CASSLRGETQYF	TGCGCCAGCAGCTTACGGGGAGAGACCCAGTACTTC
.	TRBV19	TRBJ1-5	TRBD1	CASSTGTGGGQPQHF	TGTGCCAGTAGTACCGGGACAGGGGGAGGTCAGCCCCAGCATTTT
.	TRBV12-5	TRBJ1-1	.	CASGLVGGHKAFF	TGTGCTAGTGGGCTGGTAGGAGGGCATAAAGCTTTCTTT